The present entry profiles one T cell receptor (beta chain) with its context. Its target is not known. Using immunoSEQ multiplex PCR, the repertoire was profiled, and TCRdb retains in-frame clones only, with some absent. The table lists around 72,000 clones, around 82% of them singletons. This sample is part of a study of T cell responses to AZD1222 COVID-19 vaccine. Study-level background: The study pooled second doses at about 4 or about 12 weeks.

The study's findings and limits: Across spike, vaccine-associated CD4 TCRs were found, dominant at 160-218 and 743-854. Among spike-specific TCRs, nearly half reportedly target unmutated variant regions.

The source was peripheral blood, collected on day 0 of AZD1222 vaccination. This receptor was identified in an adult in good health.

The CDR3 DNA reads TGTGCCAGCAGAGGGGTACAGGCCTACGAGCAGTACTTC. It encodes CASRGVQAYEQYF. The chain couples TRBV7-9 to TRBJ2-7; D is perhaps TRBD1 (5 bases). Germline CDR1 and CDR2: SEHNR and FQNEAQ (reference sequence). V was shortened by 6 bases and J by 2 bases, with 11 bases between the two germline ends. The CDR3 sequence is 13 residues long. Full variable domain (remainder filled in from reference TRBV7-9 and TRBJ2-7): DTGVSQNPRHKITKRGQNVTFRCDPISEHNRLYWYRQTLGQGPEFLTYFQNEAQLEKSRLLSDRFSAERPKGSFSTLEIQRTEQGDSAMYLCASRGVQAYEQYFGPGTRLTVT.